One sample yielded the 32 T cell receptor beta chains listed below, sequenced in a study of graft-versus-host responses after intestinal transplantation. The antigens these receptors bind are not known. Assay: immunoSEQ multiplex PCR; the TCRdb copy retains only in-frame clones and omits some. This sample carries 45,000 to 65,000 clones, about 94% of them seen once, and the ten largest clones take 0.35% to 0.45%. The sequenced sample was unstimulated CD4+ T cells sorted from spleen or lymph node cells, obtained before transplant. These receptor sequences come from a human donor who was the organ donor for an intestinal transplant.

This chain joins TRBV4-3 and TRBJ2-2; D call uncertain. This CDR3 has 12 residues. The germline gives CDR1 LGHNA, CDR2 YSLEER. V lost 0 bases to trimming and J lost 6 bases, with 2 bases between them. CDR3 sequence: CASSQEPGELFF. The CDR3 coding sequence is TGCGCCAGCAGCCAAGAGCCCGGGGAGCTGTTTTTT.

The J gene is TRBJ2-7, the V gene TRBV30; no reliable D call. CDR1 and CDR2 (germline): GTSNPN, SVGIG (reference sequence). The CDR3 is 14 amino acids. The V gene lost 2 bases and the J gene lost 3 bases, with 14 bases spanning the gap. Here the CDR3 reads CAWSLGRWDYEQYF. The CDR3 DNA reads as TGTGCCTGGAGTTTGGGCCGTTGGGACTACGAGCAGTACTTC.

The genes are TRBV7-2 and TRBJ2-3; the D is unclear. V lost 2 bases, J lost 0 bases, and 6 bases lay in between. From germline, CDR1 is SGHTA and CDR2 FQGNSA. The length of the CDR3 is 14 residues. Here the CDR3 reads CASSLRASTDTQYF. DNA for the CDR3: TGTGCCAGCAGCTTAAGAGCCAGCACAGATACGCAGTATTTT.

This clone showed up just once. The rearrangement joins TRBV28 to TRBJ1-6; D perhaps matches TRBD1 (5 bases). In germline, CDR1 is MDHEN, CDR2 SYDVKM. This CDR3 contains 13 residues. V was shortened by 6 bases and J by 10 bases, with 13 bases between the two germline ends. CDR3 residues: CASRQVLWSPLHF. CDR3 bases: TGTGCCAGCAGACAGGTGTTATGGTCACCCCTCCACTTT.

The chain couples TRBV5-4 to TRBJ2-7; 9 nucleotides match TRBD1. The CDR3 contains 14 residues. Germline CDR1 SGHNT, CDR2 YYREEE (reference sequence). V shed 3 bases and J 2 bases; nucleotides not matched to a gene: 3. CDR3 sequence (DNA): TGTGCCAGCAGCTCACAGGGGGCACCCTACGAGCAGTACTTC. Translated: CASSSQGAPYEQYF.

The chain couples TRBV18 to TRBJ1-2; tentatively, D is TRBD1 (5 bases). V was clipped by 2 bases and J by 2 bases, with 9 bases between them. The CDR3 has 14 amino acids. Per germline, CDR1 KGHSH and CDR2 LQKENI. CDR3 in amino acids: CASSPKTANYGYTF. CDR3 bases: TGTGCCAGCTCACCAAAGACAGCCAACTATGGCTACACCTTC. Full variable domain (outside the CDR3, taken from reference TRBV18 and TRBJ1-2): NAGVMQNPRHLVRRRGQEARLRCSPMKGHSHVYWYRQLPEEGLKFMVYLQKENIIDESGMPKERFSAEFPKEGPSILRIQQVVRGDSAAYFCASSPKTANYGYTFGSGTRLTVV.

The V gene is TRBV27, the J gene TRBJ1-4; D gene unclear. The germline V gene encodes CDR1 MNHEY and CDR2 SMNVEV (reference sequence). V lost 5 bases to trimming and J lost 8 bases, with 18 bases between them. The CDR3 is 15 residues long. CDR3 nucleotide sequence: TGTGCCAGCAGTCCTCCCCACGGGCTTAGGGAAAAACTGTTTTTT. Amino acid sequence: CASSPPHGLREKLFF.

The V gene is TRBV15, the J gene TRBJ1-3; TRBD1 aligns across 7 bases. Trimming at V came to 8 bases and at J to 0 bases, leaving 16 bases not matched to a gene. Germline values: CDR1 LNHNV, CDR2 YYDKDF (reference sequence). There are 18 residues in the CDR3. The CDR3 reads CATAGGWGQSSSGNTIYF. CDR3 nucleotides: TGTGCCACCGCGGGGGGCTGGGGACAGTCAAGCTCTGGAAACACCATATATTTT.

V is TRBV5-4 and J is TRBJ2-5; perhaps TRBD2 as D (6 bases). Per the germline V gene, CDR1 is SGHNT and CDR2 is YYREEE (reference sequence). The CDR3 sequence is 13 residues long. Between the trimmed V and J ends, which lost 3 bases and 1 base, there was a span of 7 bases. The CDR3 DNA reads TGTGCCAGCAGCTGGGACTTCCAAGAGACCCAGTACTTC. Amino acids: CASSWDFQETQYF.

This sequence joins TRBV4-3 and TRBJ2-7, with D possibly TRBD1 on 5 matching bases. CDR1 is LGHNA, CDR2 YSLEER, per germline. Trimming shortened V by 4 bases and J by 3 bases, and 13 bases separated the two germline ends. The CDR3 is 14 amino acids. The CDR3 sequence is CASSLDDRNYEQYF. In nucleotides, the CDR3 is TGCGCCAGCAGCCTGGACGACAGAAACTACGAGCAGTACTTC.

This chain joins TRBV4-3 and TRBJ2-7, with TRBD2 matching 8 bases. Germline V gene lookup returns CDR1 LGHNA and CDR2 YSLEER. The V segment lost 1 base and the J segment 4 bases; nucleotides outside the gene matches: 15. The CDR3 totals 18 residues. This chain's CDR3 is CASSQGSGELGGAYEQYF. Here the CDR3 DNA reads TGCGCCAGCAGCCAAGGTAGCGGGGAGCTCGGCGGGGCTTACGAGCAGTACTTC.

The V gene is TRBV7-9, the J gene TRBJ1-5; D gene uncertain. This CDR3 region has 12 residues. Germline values: CDR1 SEHNR, CDR2 FQNEAQ (reference sequence). V shed 5 bases and J shed 2 bases, with 4 bases lying between them. The CDR3 spells CASSRGNQPQHF. The CDR3 DNA is TGTGCCAGCAGCAGGGGCAATCAGCCCCAGCATTTT.

The chain joins TRBV19 to TRBJ1-6, with no clear D. Germline V gene sequence: CDR1 LNHDA, CDR2 SQIVND (reference sequence). Trimming left V 4 bases short and J 6 bases short, with 13 bases between. The CDR3 extends over 15 amino acids. The CDR3 DNA sequence: TGTGCCAGTAGTAAAAGGCCCTCTCTTAATTCACCCCTCCACTTT. It codes for CASSKRPSLNSPLHF.

The rearrangement links TRBV7-9 to TRBJ2-2; possibly TRBD1 for D (5 bases). Trimming removed 2 bases at V and 6 bases at J, with 16 bases between. Germline-derived CDR1 and CDR2 are SEHNR and FQNEAQ (reference sequence). CDR3 length: 16 residues. DNA of the CDR3: TGTGCCAGCAGCTTAAGGTGGCCAGGGATGGCCGGGGAGCTGTTTTTT. As protein: CASSLRWPGMAGELFF.

The V gene is TRBV6-6, the J gene TRBJ2-7, with D maybe TRBD2 (5 bases). The CDR3 spans 12 residues. Trimming shortened V by 4 bases and J by 3 bases, and 7 bases separated the two germline ends. From germline, CDR1 is MNHNY and CDR2 SVGAGI (reference sequence). The CDR3 is CASSSGVYEQYF. CDR3 DNA sequence: TGTGCCAGCAGTTCCGGGGTCTACGAGCAGTACTTC.

A few counts support this clone. The J gene is TRBJ2-5, the V gene TRBV7-2, with 11 bases matching TRBD2. The CDR3 spans 16 residues. Germline-derived CDR1 and CDR2 are SGHTA and FQGNSA. V was pared by 8 bases and J by 4 bases, with 12 bases of the junction left unmatched. CDR3 DNA sequence: TGTGCCAGCTTAGGTAGCGGGGGGGTCGGGGTAGAGACCCAGTACTTC. Translation: CASLGSGGVGVETQYF.

This chain connects TRBV6-1 to TRBJ1-5, with D possibly TRBD1 on 5 matching bases. Germline V lookup: CDR1 MNHNS, CDR2 SASEGT. With 5 bases removed from V and 0 bases from J, the gap between germline ends came to 8 bases. CDR3 length: 14 amino acids. The CDR3 sequence: CASSRGFSNQPQHF. The CDR3, as DNA: TGTGCCAGCAGTAGGGGATTTAGCAATCAGCCCCAGCATTTT.

This chain links TRBV27 with TRBJ1-2; D might be TRBD1 (6 bases). The CDR3 extends over 17 amino acids. Per germline, CDR1 MNHEY and CDR2 SMNVEV (reference sequence). The ends were cut back, 5 bases at V and 0 bases at J, with 19 bases in the middle. The CDR3 DNA follows: TGTGCCAGCAGTCCTTGGGGGGCCTTTCCATCTAACTATGGCTACACCTTC. This gives the protein CASSPWGAFPSNYGYTF.

The V call is TRBV6-4, the J call TRBJ2-7; D is uncertain. This CDR3 is 17 amino acids long. Germline V gene data show CDR1 as MRHNA and CDR2 as SNTAGT. V was pared by 0 bases and J by 1 base, with 16 bases between. As DNA, the CDR3 is TGTGCCAGCAGTGACTCGATGAGGTGTCGAGTATCCTACGAGCAGTACTTC. This translates into CASSDSMRCRVSYEQYF.

This rearrangement joins TRBV7-9 to TRBJ1-4; 8 nucleotides align to TRBD1. With 2 bases clipped from V and 3 bases from J, the junction kept 5 bases outside the gene matches. Per the germline V gene, CDR1 is SEHNR and CDR2 is FQNEAQ (reference sequence). CDR3 length equals 16 residues. The CDR3, as DNA: TGTGCCAGCAGCTTATTCCAGGGGGCATCTAATGAAAAACTGTTTTTT. Encoded protein: CASSLFQGASNEKLFF.

The V and J genes are TRBV9 and TRBJ2-2; no firm D call. The germline gives CDR1 SGDLS, CDR2 YYNGEE. Trimming removed 3 bases at V and 4 bases at J, with 7 bases between. CDR3 length equals 13 residues. CDR3 coding DNA: TGTGCCAGCAGCGCCTTCAGCACCGGGGAGCTGTTTTTT. Its translation: CASSAFSTGELFF.

The chain employs TRBV20-1 and TRBJ2-1, with D perhaps assigned TRBD1 or TRBD2 (6 bases each). The CDR3 runs to 11 residues. Germline V gives CDR1 DFQATT, CDR2 SNEGSKA (reference sequence). Trimming removed 3 bases from V and 13 bases from J, with 13 bases in between. CDR3 coding DNA: TGCAGTGCTAGCCCCACGGGGGCCCAGTTCTTC. This translates into CSASPTGAQFF.

The chain links TRBV19 to TRBJ2-1; 9 bases match TRBD2. After removal of 8 bases from V and 7 bases from J, the junction contained 6 bases not matched to a gene. The V gene's germline CDR1 is LNHDA and CDR2 SQIVND (reference sequence). This CDR3 has 13 amino acids. The CDR3 here is CASRLAAGNEQFF. CDR3 DNA sequence: TGTGCCAGTCGACTAGCGGCGGGAAATGAGCAGTTCTTC.

The chain joins TRBV7-3 to TRBJ2-3; 16 bases match TRBD2. V lost 4 bases and J lost 4; bases outside the gene matches: 11. Germline V lookup: CDR1 SGHTA, CDR2 FQGTGA. This CDR3 is 19 amino acids long. The CDR3 DNA sequence: TGTGCCAGCAGCTCCCTCGGGACTAGCGGGGGGGCCGGCCCAGATACGCAGTATTTT. Translating it yields CASSSLGTSGGAGPDTQYF.

The chain links TRBV7-3 to TRBJ2-3; TRBD2 matches at 8 bases. Per the germline V gene, CDR1 is SGHTA and CDR2 is FQGTGA. The length of the CDR3 is 14 residues. V lost 0 bases, J lost 4 bases, and 0 bases stayed unmatched. This CDR3 is CASSLTSGADTQYF. The CDR3 coding sequence is TGTGCCAGCAGCTTAACTAGCGGGGCAGATACGCAGTATTTT.

The chain has TRBV11-2 and TRBJ1-4, with D possibly being TRBD1 (6 bases). From germline, CDR1 is SGHAT and CDR2 FQNNGV. V lost 1 base and J 7 bases, leaving 16 bases between the germline ends. CDR3 size: 16 residues. The chain's CDR3 is CASSLVSGAGSEKLFF. CDR3 sequence (DNA): TGTGCCAGCAGCTTAGTTTCGGGGGCAGGGAGTGAAAAACTGTTTTTT.

The chain combines TRBV12-2 with TRBJ2-5; the table assigns TRBD2, which was not confirmed against the DNA. TRBV12-2 is a pseudogene locus. The CDR3 is 19 residues long. This chain's CDR3 is CAGRSHGGTSGVVGETQYF. The CDR3 bases are TGTGCAGGTCGCTCCCATGGCGGGACTAGCGGGGTGGTGGGAGAGACCCAGTACTTC.

The genes are TRBV11-2 and TRBJ2-6; no definite D call. From germline, CDR1 is SGHAT and CDR2 FQNNGV. V was cut by 6 bases and J by 0 bases, with 3 bases left in between. The CDR3 is made up of 13 amino acids. CDR3 nucleotides: TGTGCCAGCAGGATCTCTGGGGCCAACGTCCTGACTTTC. Protein: CASRISGANVLTF.

The chain recombines TRBV5-1 with TRBJ2-7; 9 bases match TRBD1. This CDR3 contains 16 residues. The germline V gene encodes CDR1 SGHRS and CDR2 YFSETQ. J lost 0 bases, V lost 2 bases, and 6 bases had no gene match. The CDR3 DNA reads as TGCGCCAGCAGCTTAGTAACAGGGGGCGGCTCCTACGAGCAGTACTTC. Encoded protein: CASSLVTGGGSYEQYF.

The rearrangement uses TRBV7-2 and TRBJ1-5, with 8 bases identical to TRBD1. Germline loops: CDR1 SGHTA, CDR2 FQGNSA. This CDR3 spans 16 amino acids. J lost 2 bases, V lost 1 base, and 4 bases had no gene match. The CDR3 loop reads CASSLDGRGRNQPQHF. DNA for the CDR3: TGTGCCAGCAGCTTAGACGGCAGGGGGCGCAATCAGCCCCAGCATTTT. The full variable domain, rest sourced from reference TRBV7-2 and TRBJ1-5, is GAGVSQSPSNKVTEKGKDVELRCDPISGHTALYWYRQSLGQGLEFLIYFQGNSAPDKSGLPSDRFSAERTGGSVSTLTIQRTQQEDSAVYLCASSLDGRGRNQPQHFGDGTRLSIL.

The chain carries TRBV10-3 and TRBJ2-5, with 9 bases aligning to TRBD2. The CDR3 spans 16 residues. The germline CDR1 and CDR2 sequences are ENHRY and SYGVKD. V was pared by 3 bases and J by 4 bases, with 9 bases of the junction left unmatched. CDR3 amino acids: CAISDFSGGGLETQYF. DNA of the CDR3: TGTGCCATCAGTGATTTTAGCGGGGGCGGTTTAGAGACCCAGTACTTC.

The rearrangement links TRBV5-1 to TRBJ2-5; D not resolved. The CDR3 loop spans 14 amino acids. Germline-derived CDR1 and CDR2 are SGHRS and YFSETQ. V shed 0 bases and J shed 5 bases, with 11 bases lying between them. The CDR3: CASSLGNGLETQYF. In nucleotides, the CDR3 is TGCGCCAGCAGCTTGGGCAACGGCCTGGAGACCCAGTACTTC.